This TCR beta chain was sequenced in a study of CD8 T cells in Susac syndrome. Random hexamers were used to reverse transcribe about 0.5 to 1 ug of RNA. TCRdb reprocessed the immunoSEQ multiplex PCR reads with MiXCR, giving one entry per CDR3 protein. Of about 140,000 distinct CDR3 sequences listed, approximately 95% were seen once; the top ten hold about 0.18%. Germline V CDR1 and CDR2: SQVTM, ANQGSEA. CDR3 size: 14 residues. The ends lost 8 bases at V and 0 bases at J; junction bases unmatched: 7. Input material: CD8+ T cells from PBMCs. The rearrangement links TRBV29-1 to TRBJ2-1; 7 nucleotides line up with TRBD2. The receptor comes from a human donor with Susac syndrome. The CDR3 sequence is CSFPGGSSYNEQFF. The CDR3 nucleotides read TGCAGCTTCCCCGGCGGGAGCTCCTACAATGAGCAGTTCTTC.